This TCR beta chain was captured in a study of T cells in Graves' hyperthyroidism and ophthalmopathy. TCR beta CDR3 sequences were amplified from RNA transcripts. First-round RT-PCR of the TCR CDR3 relied on the HTBI primer set. One entry per CDR3 protein, called by TCRdb with MiXCR from the multiplex PCR reads. The data contain almost 350,000 distinct CDR3 sequences, 15% to 20% of them singletons. The diagnoses drew upon clinical symptoms, serum thyroxine and TRAb, thyroid ultrasound and orbital computed tomography. Study results and limitations: Ophthalmopathy cases were set apart from stable hyperthyroidism by a 13 V-J model. Among thyroid clonotypes expanded above 0.001, most also appeared in blood.

The CDR3 spans 12 residues. Trimming shortened V by 5 bases and J by 0 bases, and 7 bases separated the two germline ends. Germline CDR1 is DFQATT and CDR2 is SNEGSKA (reference sequence). With regard to this clonotype: Its antigen is still unknown.

The TCR comes from a woman aged 40 to 50 with Graves' ophthalmopathy. Sample: blood. The chain uses TRBV20-1 and TRBJ2-5; D is unclear. Here the CDR3 reads CSAQPYQETQYF. The CDR3 nucleotides read TGCAGTGCTCAGCCGTACCAAGAGACCCAGTACTTC.